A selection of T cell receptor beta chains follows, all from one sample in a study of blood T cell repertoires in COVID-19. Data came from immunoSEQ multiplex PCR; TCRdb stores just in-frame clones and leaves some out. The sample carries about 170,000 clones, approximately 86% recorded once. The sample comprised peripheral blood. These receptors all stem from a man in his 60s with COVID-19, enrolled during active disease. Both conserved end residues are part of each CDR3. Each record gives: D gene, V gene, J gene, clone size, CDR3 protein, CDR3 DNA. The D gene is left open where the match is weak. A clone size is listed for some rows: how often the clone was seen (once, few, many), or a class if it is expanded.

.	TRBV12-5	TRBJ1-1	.	CASGLVQGVRTEAFF	TGTGCTAGTGGTTTGGTACAAGGGGTTCGGACTGAAGCTTTCTTT
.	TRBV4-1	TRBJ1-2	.	CASSQGSIFTDNYGYTF	TGCGCCAGCAGCCAAGGGTCGATTTTTACAGATAACTATGGCTACACCTTC
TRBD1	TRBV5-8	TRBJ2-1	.	CASRRTGVNEQFF	TGTGCCAGCAGGCGAACAGGGGTCAATGAGCAGTTCTTC
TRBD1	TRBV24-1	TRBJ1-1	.	CATSDPQGVEAFF	TGTGCCACCAGTGATCCTCAGGGGGTTGAAGCTTTCTTT
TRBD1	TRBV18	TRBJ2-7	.	CASSRGKDRDEQYF	TGTGCCAGCTCACGAGGAAAGGACAGGGACGAGCAGTACTTC
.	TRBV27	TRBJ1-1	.	CASSLYGNTEAFF	TGTGCCAGCAGTTTATACGGGAACACTGAAGCTTTCTTT
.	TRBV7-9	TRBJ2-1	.	CASSLVGAGTYNEQFF	TGTGCCAGCAGCTTAGTCGGTGCAGGGACCTACAATGAGCAGTTCTTC
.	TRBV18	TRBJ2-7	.	CASSRETRTLYEQYF	TGTGCCAGCTCACGAGAGACCAGGACTCTCTACGAGCAGTACTTC
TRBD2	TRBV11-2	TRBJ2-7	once	CASSLSGELNEQYF	TGTGCCAGCAGCTTAAGCGGGGAGTTAAACGAGCAGTACTTC
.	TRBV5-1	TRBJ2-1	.	CASRFQGSSYNEQFF	TGCGCCAGCAGATTCCAGGGGAGCTCCTACAATGAGCAGTTCTTC
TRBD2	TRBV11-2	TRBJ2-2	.	CASSSSGRGGGELFF	TGTGCCAGCAGCTCAAGCGGGAGAGGGGGCGGGGAGCTGTTTTTT
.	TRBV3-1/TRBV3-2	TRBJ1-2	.	CASSQGSGESF	TGTGCCAGCAGCCAAGGATCGGGGGAGTCCTTC
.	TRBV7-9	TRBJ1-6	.	CASSHDLDSPLHF	TGTGCCAGCAGCCACGACTTGGATTCACCCCTCCACTTT
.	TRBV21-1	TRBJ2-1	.	CASSGGRGSSYNEQFF	TGTGCCAGCAGTGGTGGGCGGGGAAGCTCCTACAATGAGCAGTTCTTC
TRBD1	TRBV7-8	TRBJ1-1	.	CASRQTGVGTEAFF	TGTGCCAGCAGGCAGACAGGGGTGGGCACTGAAGCTTTCTTT
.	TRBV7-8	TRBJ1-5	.	CASSLGQVLGQPQHF	TGTGCCAGCAGCTTAGGGCAGGTCCTTGGCCAGCCCCAGCATTTT
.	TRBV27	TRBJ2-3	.	CASSPGQSIDTQYF	TGTGCCAGCTCGCCGGGACAATCTATAGATACGCAGTATTTT
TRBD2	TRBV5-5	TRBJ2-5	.	CASSPGLAGGQETQYF	TGTGCCAGCAGCCCGGGACTAGCGGGGGGACAAGAGACCCAGTACTTC
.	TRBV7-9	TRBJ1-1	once	CASASGGPLNTEAFF	TGTGCCAGCGCTTCCGGGGGTCCCCTGAACACTGAAGCTTTCTTT
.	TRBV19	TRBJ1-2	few	CASSIGQGRGLVSGYTF	TGTGCCAGTAGTATTGGGCAGGGTAGGGGACTTGTAAGTGGCTACACCTTC
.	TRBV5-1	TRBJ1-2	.	CASSSGRGAENYGYTF	TGCGCCAGCAGCTCCGGACGGGGGGCGGAGAACTATGGCTACACCTTC
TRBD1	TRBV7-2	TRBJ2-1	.	CASSRGQARYNEQFF	TGTGCCAGCAGCCGGGGACAGGCGCGATACAATGAGCAGTTCTTC
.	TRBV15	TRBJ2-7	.	CATSRDRRDSAFF	TGTGCCACCAGCAGAGATAGACGGGATTCGGCCTTCTTC
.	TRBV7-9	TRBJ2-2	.	CASSVSAGLNTGELFF	TGTGCCAGCAGCGTATCGGCAGGGCTGAACACCGGGGAGCTGTTTTTT
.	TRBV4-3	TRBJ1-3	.	CASSQEENSGGQAGNTIYF	TGCGCCAGCAGCCAAGAGGAAAATTCGGGGGGGCAAGCTGGAAACACCATATATTTT
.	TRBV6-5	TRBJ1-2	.	CASSRVVDYGYTF	TGTGCCAGCAGCAGGGTTGTTGACTATGGCTACACCTTC
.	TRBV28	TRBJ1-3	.	CASSLPGHSENTIYF	TGTGCCAGCAGTTTACCCGGACATTCTGAAAACACCATATATTTT
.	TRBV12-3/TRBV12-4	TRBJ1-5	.	CASSPTGNQPQHF	TGTGCCAGCAGCCCGACAGGCAATCAGCCCCAGCATTTT
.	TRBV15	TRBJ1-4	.	CATGQSFNEKLFF	TGTGCCACCGGACAGAGCTTTAATGAAAAACTGTTTTTT
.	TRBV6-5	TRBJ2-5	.	CASSYSRTTQETQYF	TGTGCCAGCAGTTACTCTCGGACTACACAAGAGACCCAGTACTTC
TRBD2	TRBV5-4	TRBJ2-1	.	CASSIGLASYNEQFF	TGTGCCAGCAGCATTGGACTAGCGAGTTACAATGAGCAGTTCTTC
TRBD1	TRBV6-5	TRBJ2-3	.	CASRNRGSGSDTQYF	TGTGCCAGCAGGAACAGGGGGTCAGGGTCAGATACGCAGTATTTT
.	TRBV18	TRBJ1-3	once	CASSPMEQGTGNTIYF	TGTGCCAGCTCCCCAATGGAACAGGGTACAGGAAACACCATATATTTT
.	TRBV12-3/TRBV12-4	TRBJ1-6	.	CASRGAENSPLHF	TGTGCCAGCAGGGGGGCAGAGAATTCACCCCTCCACTTT
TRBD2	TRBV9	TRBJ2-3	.	CASSVGTSGRDTQYF	TGTGCCAGCAGCGTTGGGACTAGCGGGAGGGATACGCAGTATTTT
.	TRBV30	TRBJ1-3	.	CAWTGQLSGNTIYF	TGTGCCTGGACTGGACAGCTCTCTGGAAACACCATATATTTT
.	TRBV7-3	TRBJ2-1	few	CASSSSFGSYNEQFF	TGTGCCAGCAGCTCCAGTTTTGGCTCCTACAATGAGCAGTTCTTC
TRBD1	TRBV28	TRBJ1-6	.	CASSLLQGDNSPLHF	TGTGCCAGCAGTTTACTGCAGGGGGATAATTCACCCCTCCACTTT
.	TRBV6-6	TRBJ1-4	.	CASSPPSATNEKLFF	TGTGCCAGCAGTCCCCCCAGCGCAACTAATGAAAAACTGTTTTTT
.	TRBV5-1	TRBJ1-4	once	CASSPGQSATNEKLFF	TGCGCCAGCAGCCCCGGACAGTCTGCAACTAATGAAAAACTGTTTTTT
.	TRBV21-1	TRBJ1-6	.	CASSMSGDHNSPLHF	TGTGCCAGCAGCATGTCAGGGGACCATAATTCACCCCTCCACTTT
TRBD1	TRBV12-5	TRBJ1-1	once	CASGHRQGARTEAFF	TGTGCTAGTGGCCACCGACAGGGGGCAAGGACTGAAGCTTTCTTT
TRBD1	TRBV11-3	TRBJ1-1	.	CASSSGQGEAFF	TGTGCCAGCAGCTCCGGACAGGGAGAAGCTTTCTTT
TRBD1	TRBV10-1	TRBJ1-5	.	CASSEDRVGNQPQHF	TGCGCCAGCAGCGAGGACAGGGTAGGAAATCAGCCCCAGCATTTT
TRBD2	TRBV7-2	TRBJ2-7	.	CASSLLGLVSSEQYF	TGTGCCAGCAGCTTACTGGGACTAGTGTCTTCCGAGCAGTACTTC
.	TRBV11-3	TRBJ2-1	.	CASSPPGENEQFF	TGTGCCAGCAGCCCGCCAGGGGAGAATGAGCAGTTCTTC
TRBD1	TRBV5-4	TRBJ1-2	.	CASRAPGDRGFYGYTF	TGTGCCAGCAGGGCGCCGGGGGACAGGGGGTTCTATGGCTACACCTTC
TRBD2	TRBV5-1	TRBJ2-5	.	CASTVGLAGAETQYF	TGCGCCAGCACCGTCGGACTAGCGGGAGCAGAGACCCAGTACTTC
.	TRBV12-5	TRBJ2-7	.	CASGFIPQSYEQYF	TGTGCTAGTGGTTTTATTCCACAGTCCTACGAGCAGTACTTC
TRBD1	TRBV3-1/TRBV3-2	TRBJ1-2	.	CASSTGQIFGYTF	TGTGCCAGCAGCACGGGACAGATCTTTGGCTACACCTTC
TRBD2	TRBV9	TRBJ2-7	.	CASSGGASGGSYEQYF	TGTGCCAGCAGCGGAGGGGCCAGCGGGGGATCGTACGAGCAGTACTTC
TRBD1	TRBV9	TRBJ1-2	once	CASSALQGSQGGYTF	TGTGCCAGCAGCGCCCTACAGGGGAGTCAAGGTGGCTACACCTTC